This TCR beta chain is from a study of breast tumors, draining lymph nodes, adjacent tissues. Whole-study results and caveats: Tumor repertoires ranked between lymph nodes and nontumor tissue in diversity, with V and J gene preferences. Luminal-like breast cancer showed significantly higher tumor–nontumor repertoire similarity than basal-like.

Worth noting for this clonotype: Its specificity is not known.

The CDR3 contains 14 residues. Germline loops: CDR1 SNHLY, CDR2 FYNNEI. V dropped 7 bases and J dropped 2; count of bases not matched to a gene: 4. TCRdb processed the multiplex PCR reads anew with MiXCR; each CDR3 protein has one entry. The sample includes 60,000 to 75,000 distinct CDR3 sequences, around 60% of them seen just once. The receptor's source is a female donor with breast cancer. Some clones in this sample may be carry-over from other donors' samples. The chain carries TRBV2 and TRBJ1-4; 7 bases are a match to TRBD1. Sequenced: breast tumor tissue. In nucleotides, the CDR3 is TGTGCCAGCACTTTGACAGGGACTAATGAAAAACTGTTTTTT. Translated: CASTLTGTNEKLFF.